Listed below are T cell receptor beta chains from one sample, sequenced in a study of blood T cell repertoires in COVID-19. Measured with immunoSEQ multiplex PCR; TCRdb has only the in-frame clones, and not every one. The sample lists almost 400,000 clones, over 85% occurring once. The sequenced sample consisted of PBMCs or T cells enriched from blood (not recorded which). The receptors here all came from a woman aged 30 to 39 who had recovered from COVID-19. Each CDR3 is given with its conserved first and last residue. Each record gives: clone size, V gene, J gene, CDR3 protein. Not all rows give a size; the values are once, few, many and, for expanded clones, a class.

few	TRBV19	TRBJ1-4	CASMTPATNEKLFF
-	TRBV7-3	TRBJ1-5	CASSLDGHSNQPQHF
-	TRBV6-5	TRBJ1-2	CAALGTGDGYTF
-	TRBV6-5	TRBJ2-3	CASSPGTSSTDTQYF
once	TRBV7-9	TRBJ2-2	CASSLWGQQSGELFF
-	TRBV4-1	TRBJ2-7	CASSQEHRVAIEDEQYF
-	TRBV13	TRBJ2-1	CATEGENEQFF
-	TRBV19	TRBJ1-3	CASTWGVENTIYF
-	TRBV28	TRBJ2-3	CASSDPGFGTDTQYF
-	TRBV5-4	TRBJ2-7	CASSKGGTPDEQYF
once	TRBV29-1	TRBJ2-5	CSVDGQGRETQYF
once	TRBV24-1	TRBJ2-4	CATEGQGASIQYF
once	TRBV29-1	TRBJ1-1	CSVTRGGTNTEAFF
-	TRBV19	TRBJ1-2	CASSRSGVYGYTF
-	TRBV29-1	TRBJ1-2	CSVRTANYGYTF
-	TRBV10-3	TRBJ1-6	CANQAEQSYNSPLHF
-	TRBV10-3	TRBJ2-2	CAISPLGDINTGELFF
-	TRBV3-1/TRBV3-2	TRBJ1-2	CASSQGGAANYGYTF
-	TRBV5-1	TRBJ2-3	CASSLAKPSGGADTQYF
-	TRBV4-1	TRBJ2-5	CASSQSPGLQQGTQYF
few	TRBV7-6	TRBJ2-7	CASSLGVGQGASYEQYF
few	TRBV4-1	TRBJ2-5	CASSQVLRETQYF
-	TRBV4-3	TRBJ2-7	CASSQGLAGYYEQYF
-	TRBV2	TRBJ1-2	CASSEQGSYGYTF